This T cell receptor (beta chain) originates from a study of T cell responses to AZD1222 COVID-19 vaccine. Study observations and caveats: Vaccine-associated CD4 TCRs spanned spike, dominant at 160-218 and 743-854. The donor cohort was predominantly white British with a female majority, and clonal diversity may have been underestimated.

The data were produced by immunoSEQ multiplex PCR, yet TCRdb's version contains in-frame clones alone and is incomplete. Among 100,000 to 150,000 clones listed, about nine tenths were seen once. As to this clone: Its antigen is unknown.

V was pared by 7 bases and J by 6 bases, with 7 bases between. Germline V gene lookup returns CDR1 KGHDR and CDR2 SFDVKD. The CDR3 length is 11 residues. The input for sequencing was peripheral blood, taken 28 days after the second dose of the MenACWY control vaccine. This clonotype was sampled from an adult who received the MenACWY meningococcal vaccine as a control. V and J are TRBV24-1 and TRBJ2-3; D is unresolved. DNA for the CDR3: TGTGCCACCAGCCAATCCGATACGCAGTATTTT. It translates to CATSQSDTQYF.